This is a list of T cell receptor beta chains from one sample in a study of blood T cell repertoires in COVID-19. Method: immunoSEQ multiplex PCR; TCRdb's copy keeps in-frame clones and lacks some. The sample shows tens of thousands of clones, 70% to 80% of them seen only once. What was sequenced was peripheral blood. These receptors were taken from a human donor in a cohort sampled during active COVID-19. Both conserved end residues are part of each CDR3. The order of the fields is J gene, clone size, V gene, D gene, CDR3 DNA, CDR3 protein. A D gene is named only where the DNA matches it firmly. For some rows the clone size is stated as once, few or many, or as a class when expanded; others skip it.

J: TRBJ2-7; size: .; V: TRBV11-2; D: TRBD1; DNA: TGTGCCAGCAGCCCAACTCCCGACAGGGCTCTCGGGCAGTACTTC; CDR3: CASSPTPDRALGQYF
J: TRBJ2-7; size: .; V: TRBV7-6; D: .; DNA: TGTGCCAGCAGCTTAGGAGTCACCTACGAGCAGTACTTC; CDR3: CASSLGVTYEQYF
J: TRBJ2-1; size: .; V: TRBV10-1; D: .; DNA: TGCGCCAGCAGTGATCCTGGGGGGGACACCCAGGGCAATGAGCAGTTCTTC; CDR3: CASSDPGGDTQGNEQFF
J: TRBJ1-1; size: .; V: TRBV29-1; D: .; DNA: TGCAGCGTCGTTACACCTGAAGCTTTCTTT; CDR3: CSVVTPEAFF
J: TRBJ2-1; size: .; V: TRBV2; D: TRBD2; DNA: TGTGCCAGCAGGGGGGAGGGCAATGAGCAGTTCTTC; CDR3: CASRGEGNEQFF
J: TRBJ2-7; size: .; V: TRBV4-2; D: .; DNA: TGTGCCAGCAGCTTTGACAGCTACGAGCAGTACTTC; CDR3: CASSFDSYEQYF
J: TRBJ2-2; size: once; V: TRBV5-5; D: .; DNA: TGTGCCAGCAGCTTGAACAGCCTGAACACCGGGGAGCTGTTTTTT; CDR3: CASSLNSLNTGELFF
J: TRBJ2-3; size: .; V: TRBV9; D: TRBD2; DNA: TGTGCCAGCAGCCCCGCTAGCGGGAATACAGATACGCAGTATTTT; CDR3: CASSPASGNTDTQYF
J: TRBJ1-2; size: .; V: TRBV7-9; D: TRBD1; DNA: TGTGCCAGCAGCAACCAAAGACAGGGGGACTCCTCGGGTGGCTACACCTTC; CDR3: CASSNQRQGDSSGGYTF
J: TRBJ2-5; size: .; V: TRBV30; D: TRBD2; DNA: TGTGCCTGGAGTGTAGGGCTAGCGGGAGTGAGAGAGACCCAGTACTTC; CDR3: CAWSVGLAGVRETQYF
J: TRBJ1-2; size: .; V: TRBV28; D: .; DNA: TGTGCCAGCAGTCCCCTCGGTGGCTACACCTTC; CDR3: CASSPLGGYTF
J: TRBJ1-6; size: .; V: TRBV6-5; D: .; DNA: TGTGCCAGCAGATCCGACAGGCCCAACCTCCACTTT; CDR3: CASRSDRPNLHF